This entry lists 15 T cell receptor beta chains sequenced from one sample in a study of CXCR3-negative and CXCR3-positive naive CD8 T cells. Libraries were UMI-labeled 5' RACE TRB cDNA. Reprocessing the 5' RACE reads, TCRdb reports a single entry for every CDR3 protein and omits DNA. The sample includes around 140,000 distinct CDR3 sequences. Sequencing was performed on naive CXCR3- CD8+ T cells from blood. The subset is: CD45RO-CCR7+CD27+CD95- naive CD8+ T cells lacking CXCR3 (TNR3-). These receptors came from a human donor in good health. Some clones in this sample may be carry-over from other donors' samples.

J is TRBJ2-3 and V is TRBV15; the D call from TCRdb, TRBD2, cannot be confirmed without DNA. This CDR3 comprises 14 residues. Per germline, CDR1 LNHNV and CDR2 YYDKDF (reference sequence). The CDR3 sequence is CATFSGGSTDTQYF.

J is TRBJ1-5 and V is TRBV7-9; the TCRdb D gene call, TRBD1, has no DNA to confirm it. The CDR3 is 19 residues long. Per germline, CDR1 SEHNR and CDR2 FQNEAQ (reference sequence). The CDR3 protein is CASSFGTGALPGEDQPQHF.

The CDR3: CASRSRTSGRFEQYF. V and J are TRBV5-6 and TRBJ2-7; no DNA is available, so the TRBD2 call from TCRdb remains unchecked. In germline, CDR1 is SGHDT, CDR2 YYEEEE. The CDR3 covers 15 residues.

V and J are TRBV10-3 and TRBJ1-6. The CDR3 runs to 12 residues. CDR1 is ENHRY and CDR2 is SYGVKD in the germline V gene. CDR3 sequence reads: CAIRDGNSPLHF.

The chain has TRBV7-9 and TRBJ2-1; TCRdb's D call of TRBD2 is untestable without DNA. CDR3 length: 18 amino acids. Germline-derived CDR1 and CDR2 are SEHNR and FQNEAQ (reference sequence). CDR3 in amino acids: CASSLGSGAGGNYNEQFF.

This chain links TRBV12-3 or TRBV12-4 with TRBJ2-1; TCRdb's D gene call, TRBD2, goes unchecked for lack of DNA. The CDR3 spans 15 residues. CDR3 sequence reads: CASSTRLAAGGEQFF.

V and J are TRBV5-1 and TRBJ2-7; TCRdb's D gene call, TRBD1, goes unchecked for lack of DNA. CDR3 size: 17 residues. The V gene's germline CDR1 is SGHRS and CDR2 YFSETQ. The chain's CDR3 is CASSNTARDRSFYEQYF.

The chain couples TRBV9 to TRBJ2-3; TCRdb's D gene call, TRBD2, goes unchecked for lack of DNA. Germline V gene lookup returns CDR1 SGDLS and CDR2 YYNGEE. CDR3 length: 16 amino acids. The CDR3 spells CASSVDLNLRVDTQYF.

The rearrangement joins TRBV20-1 to TRBJ2-2; there is no DNA to check the TCRdb D call of TRBD1. This CDR3 region has 15 residues. Germline V gene lookup returns CDR1 DFQATT and CDR2 SNEGSKA (reference sequence). CDR3 residues: CSARRDRVESGELFF.

V and J are TRBV7-9 and TRBJ2-2. Germline V gene sequence: CDR1 SEHNR, CDR2 FQNEAQ (reference sequence). This CDR3 has 15 residues. CDR3 amino acids: CASPDVTTNTGELFF.

The rearrangement links TRBV4-2 to TRBJ2-7; the D call from TCRdb, TRBD2, cannot be confirmed without DNA. Germline CDR1 reads LGHNA; CDR2 reads YNFKEQ. CDR3 size: 16 residues. CDR3 protein: CASSQKSGLATYEQYF.

The chain employs TRBV5-1 and TRBJ2-1; TCRdb outputs TRBD2, but without DNA this stays unchecked. The CDR3 covers 17 residues. Germline values: CDR1 SGHRS, CDR2 YFSETQ. The CDR3 sequence: CASSPVDGTRHYNEQFF. Filled out from reference TRBV5-1 and TRBJ2-1, the complete variable domain reads KAGVTQTPRYLIKTRGQQVTLSCSPISGHRSVSWYQQTPGQGLQFLFEYFSETQRNKGNFPGRFSGRQFSNSRSEMNVSTLELGDSALYLCASSPVDGTRHYNEQFFGPGTRLTVL.

The J gene is TRBJ2-2, the V gene TRBV7-6. This CDR3 contains 15 residues. CDR1 and CDR2 from the germline V gene are SGHVS and FNYEAQ. The CDR3 sequence: CASSLNAVLAGELFF.

V gene TRBV19 combines with J gene TRBJ2-1. The germline gives CDR1 LNHDA, CDR2 SQIVND (reference sequence). The CDR3 length is 14 residues. The CDR3 sequence: CASSRASSYNEQFF.

The V call is TRBV19, the J call TRBJ1-1. The V gene's germline CDR1 is LNHDA and CDR2 SQIVND (reference sequence). This CDR3 is 16 amino acids long. The CDR3 sequence: CASSIVGTSGGTEAFF.